The 5 T cell receptor beta chains presented below share a single source sample, sequenced in a study of T-cell memory formation after mild COVID-19. TCRdb redid the calling of the 5' RACE reads with MiXCR, one entry per CDR3 protein. The sample lists hundreds of thousands of distinct CDR3 sequences, around 25% occurring once. Sequencing used PBMCs or a T cell subset sorted from them (not recorded which). The receptors were gathered from an adult woman who had mild COVID-19 (a few samples of this study predate the infection). Cell type and time point are not known.

This clonotype was counted many times. The chain joins TRBV9 to TRBJ2-1; D perhaps matches TRBD2 (6 bases). V was shortened by 1 base and J by 4 bases, with 9 bases between the two germline ends. Germline lookup yields CDR1 SGDLS and CDR2 YYNGEE. This CDR3 spans 14 amino acids. CDR3 protein: CASSVHGGYNEQFF. The CDR3 bases are TGTGCCAGCAGCGTACACGGGGGTTACAATGAGCAGTTCTTC.

The V and J genes are TRBV9 and TRBJ2-3, with no clear D. CDR1 is SGDLS, CDR2 YYNGEE, per germline. Deletions cut 0 bases from V and 6 bases from J, with 17 bases between. The CDR3 consists of 16 residues. The chain's CDR3 is CASSVGKGRIGDTQYF. CDR3 bases: TGTGCCAGCAGCGTAGGGAAAGGGCGGATCGGCGATACGCAGTATTTT.

The V and J genes are TRBV9 and TRBJ2-2; D tentatively fits TRBD1 or TRBD2 (5 bases each). The CDR3 totals 17 residues. Germline-derived CDR1 and CDR2 are SGDLS and YYNGEE. Deletions cut 3 bases from V and 3 bases from J, with 18 bases between. The CDR3 nucleotides read TGTGCCAGCAGCGATGGGCCCCGGGACGGAGACACCGGGGAGCTGTTTTTT. Its protein is CASSDGPRDGDTGELFF.

The V call is TRBV6-2 or TRBV6-3, the J call TRBJ2-7; the D gene is possibly TRBD1 (8 bases). The CDR3 has 14 residues. Germline loops: CDR1 MNHEY, CDR2 SVGEGT. The V end was cut by 6 bases, the J end by 3 bases, with 15 bases between. The CDR3 nucleotides read TGTGCCAGCAGGGGGAGCGGGACAGGCTACGAGCAGTACTTC. Protein: CASRGSGTGYEQYF.

The J gene is TRBJ2-6, the V gene TRBV30; D unresolved. CDR3 size: 13 residues. Trimming stripped 2 bases from V and 0 bases from J, with 2 bases between. The V gene's germline CDR1 is GTSNPN and CDR2 SVGIG (reference sequence). DNA of the CDR3: TGTGCCTGGAGTAACTCTGGGGCCAACGTCCTGACTTTC. Residues: CAWSNSGANVLTF.